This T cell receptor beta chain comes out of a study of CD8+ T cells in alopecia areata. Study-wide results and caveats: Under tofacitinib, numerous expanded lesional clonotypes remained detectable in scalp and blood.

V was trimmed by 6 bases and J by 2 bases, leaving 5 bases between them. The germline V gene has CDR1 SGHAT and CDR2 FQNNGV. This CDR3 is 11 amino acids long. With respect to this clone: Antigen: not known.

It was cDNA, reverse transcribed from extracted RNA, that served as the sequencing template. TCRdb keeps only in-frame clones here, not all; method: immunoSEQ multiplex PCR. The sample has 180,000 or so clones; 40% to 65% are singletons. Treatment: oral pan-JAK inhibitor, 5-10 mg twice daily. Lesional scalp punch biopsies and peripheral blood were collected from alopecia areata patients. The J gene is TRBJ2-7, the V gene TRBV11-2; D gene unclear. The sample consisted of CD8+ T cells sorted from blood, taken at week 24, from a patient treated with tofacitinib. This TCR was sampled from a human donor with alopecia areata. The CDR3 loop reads CASSFTYEQYF. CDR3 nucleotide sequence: TGTGCCAGCAGTTTTACCTACGAGCAGTACTTC.